The text below deals with one TCR beta chain. Each gene name is a mouse one. The sequence runs out 1 residue before the end of the CDR3; the remainder is reconstructed from the germline J gene. The CDR3 is 15 amino acids. V gave up 0 bases and J gave up 2 bases, with 7 bases separating them. Germline V gene sequence: CDR1 SGHSA, CDR2 FRNQAP. These data originate in a study of tissue T cells after allogeneic stem cell transplantation. Specified time point: mouse harvest day 14 after allogeneic transplant. Mouse grafts combined 10^7 T-cell-depleted bone marrow cells with 10^6 splenic CD5+ T cells. Produced via immunoSEQ multiplex PCR; TCRdb's table is partial and in-frame only. This table has about 5,000 clones, almost 40% appearing once.

The sequenced sample consisted of gut tissue. The receptor's source is a female BALB/c mouse given C57BL/6 T cells with graft-versus-host disease after an allogeneic hematopoietic cell transplant. This chain joins TRBV16 and TRBJ1-4, with a tentative D call TRBD1 (6 bases). The CDR3 DNA, read in part, is TGTGCAAGCAGCTTAGATGGGGGCTCCAACGAAAGATTATTT. It translates to CASSLDGGSNERLF. Given in full, the CDR3 is CASSLDGGSNERLFF.